This entry concerns a single TCR beta chain. The target antigen is unknown. This sample was included in a study of beta chain features in type 1 diabetes. Study-wide findings and caveats: cDNA sequencing could over-represent cells with high TCR expression. People with Type 1 diabetes carried modestly yet significantly shorter TCRB CDR3s in all four CD4+ subsets.

Sorting of CD4+ naive, central memory, regulatory and stem cell-like memory cells was performed via CD45RO/CCR7/CD25/CD127/CD95/CD27. cDNA synthesis used the whole RNA isolate, giving expressed TCRB sequences. Naive, central memory and regulatory T cell samples averaged roughly 3.8 million reads. Data came from immunoSEQ multiplex PCR; TCRdb stores just in-frame clones and leaves some out. The sample yields approximately 140,000 clones, roughly 10% seen once. Trimming took 7 bases from V and 6 from J; bases not matched to a gene: 5. Germline CDR1 SQVTM, CDR2 ANQGSEA. This CDR3 has 12 amino acids. The origin of this receptor is a man under 40 with type 1 diabetes. The sequenced material came from central memory CD4+ T cells from blood. This chain uses TRBV29-1 with TRBJ2-4, with 8 bases matching TRBD1. The CDR3 DNA follows: TGCAGCGCCCGACAGGGGACAAACATTCAGTACTTC. As protein: CSARQGTNIQYF. Combining the CDR3 with reference TRBV29-1 and TRBJ2-4 gives the whole variable domain SAVISQKPSRDICQRGTSLTIQCQVDSQVTMMFWYRQQPGQSLTLIATANQGSEATYESGFVIDKFPISRPNLTFSTLTVSNMSPEDSSIYLCSARQGTNIQYFGAGTRLSVL.